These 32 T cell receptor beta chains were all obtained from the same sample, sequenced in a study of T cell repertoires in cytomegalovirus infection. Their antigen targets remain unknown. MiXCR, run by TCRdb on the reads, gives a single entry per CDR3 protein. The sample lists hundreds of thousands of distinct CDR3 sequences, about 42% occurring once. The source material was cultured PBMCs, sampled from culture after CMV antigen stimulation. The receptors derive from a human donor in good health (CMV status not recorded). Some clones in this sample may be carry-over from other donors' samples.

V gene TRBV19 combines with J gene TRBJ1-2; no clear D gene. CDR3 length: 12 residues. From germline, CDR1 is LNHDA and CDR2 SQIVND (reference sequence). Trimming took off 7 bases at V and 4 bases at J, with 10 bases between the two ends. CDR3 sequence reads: CASTGPSYGYTF. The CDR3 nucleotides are TGTGCCAGTACTGGACCGAGCTATGGCTACACCTTC.

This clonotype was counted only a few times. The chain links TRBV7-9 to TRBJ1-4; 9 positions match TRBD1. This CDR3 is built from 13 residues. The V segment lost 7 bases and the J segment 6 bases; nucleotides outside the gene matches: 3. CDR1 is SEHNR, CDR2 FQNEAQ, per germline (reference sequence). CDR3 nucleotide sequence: TGTGCCAGCACCGGGACAGGGTATGAAAAACTGTTTTTT. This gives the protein CASTGTGYEKLFF.

CDR3 protein: CSARVPGFNTEAFF. CDR3 nucleotide sequence: TGCAGTGCTAGAGTCCCCGGGTTCAACACTGAAGCTTTCTTT. The chain links TRBV20-1 to TRBJ1-1; D call uncertain. V was shortened by 1 base and J by 2 bases, with 11 bases between the two germline ends. The CDR3 has 14 amino acids. Germline V lookup: CDR1 DFQATT, CDR2 SNEGSKA (reference sequence).

The CDR3 is CASSPPRGSGGKETQYF. DNA of the CDR3: TGTGCCAGCTCACCACCCCGAGGTAGCGGGGGCAAAGAGACCCAGTACTTC. V and J are TRBV18 and TRBJ2-5, with TRBD2 matching over 9 bases. The CDR3 consists of 17 residues. CDR1 and CDR2 (germline): KGHSH, LQKENI. V shed 0 bases, J shed 3 bases, and the junction held 8 bases outside the gene matches.

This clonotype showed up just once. The CDR3 protein is CASSGGDRDGSPLHF. The CDR3 DNA is TGTGCCAGCAGCGGGGGAGACAGGGATGGTTCACCCCTCCACTTT. This chain connects TRBV7-6 to TRBJ1-6; 7 nucleotides line up with TRBD1. Unmatched junction bases numbered 10, after V lost 5 bases and J lost 9 bases. The CDR3 sequence is 15 residues long. The germline V gene encodes CDR1 SGHVS and CDR2 FNYEAQ.

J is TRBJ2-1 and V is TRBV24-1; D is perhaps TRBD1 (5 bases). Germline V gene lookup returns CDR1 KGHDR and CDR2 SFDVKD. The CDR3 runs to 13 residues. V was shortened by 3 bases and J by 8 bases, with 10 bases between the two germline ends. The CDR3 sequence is CATSDAQGDEQFF. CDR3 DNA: TGTGCCACCAGTGATGCTCAGGGCGATGAGCAGTTCTTC.

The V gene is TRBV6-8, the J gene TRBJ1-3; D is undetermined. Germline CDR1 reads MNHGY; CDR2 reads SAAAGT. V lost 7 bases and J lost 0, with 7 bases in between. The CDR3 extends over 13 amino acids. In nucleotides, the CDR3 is TGTGCCAGCATCCTCCCCTCTGGAAACACCATATATTTT. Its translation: CASILPSGNTIYF.

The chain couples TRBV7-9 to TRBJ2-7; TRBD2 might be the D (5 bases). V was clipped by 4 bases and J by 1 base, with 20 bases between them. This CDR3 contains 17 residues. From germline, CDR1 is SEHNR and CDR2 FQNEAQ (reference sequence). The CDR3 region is CASSSLMGERESYEQYF. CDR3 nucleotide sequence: TGTGCCAGCAGCTCCTTAATGGGAGAACGCGAGTCCTACGAGCAGTACTTC. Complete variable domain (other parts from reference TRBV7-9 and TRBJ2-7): DTGVSQNPRHKITKRGQNVTFRCDPISEHNRLYWYRQTLGQGPEFLTYFQNEAQLEKSRLLSDRFSAERPKGSFSTLEIQRTEQGDSAMYLCASSSLMGERESYEQYFGPGTRLTVT.

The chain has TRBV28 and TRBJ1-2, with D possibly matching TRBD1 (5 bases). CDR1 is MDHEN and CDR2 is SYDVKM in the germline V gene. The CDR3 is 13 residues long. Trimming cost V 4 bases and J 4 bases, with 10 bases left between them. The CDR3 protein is CASSWGGGYGYTF. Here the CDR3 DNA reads TGTGCCAGCAGTTGGGGGGGAGGCTATGGCTACACCTTC.

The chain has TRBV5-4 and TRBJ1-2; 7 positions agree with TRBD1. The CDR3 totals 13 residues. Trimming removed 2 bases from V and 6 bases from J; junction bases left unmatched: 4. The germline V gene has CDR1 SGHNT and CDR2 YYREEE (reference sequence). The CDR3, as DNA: TGTGCCAGCAGCTTACAGGGGCGGCATGGCTACACCTTC. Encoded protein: CASSLQGRHGYTF. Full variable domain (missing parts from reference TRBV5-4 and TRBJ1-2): ETGVTQSPTHLIKTRGQQVTLRCSSQSGHNTVSWYQQALGQGPQFIFQYYREEENGRGNFPPRFSGLQFPNYSSELNVNALELDDSALYLCASSLQGRHGYTFGSGTRLTVV.

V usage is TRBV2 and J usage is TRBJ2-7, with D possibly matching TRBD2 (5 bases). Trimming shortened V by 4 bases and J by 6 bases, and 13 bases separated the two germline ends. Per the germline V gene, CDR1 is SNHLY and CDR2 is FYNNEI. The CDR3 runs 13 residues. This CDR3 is CASSAPRRFEQYF. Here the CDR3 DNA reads TGTGCCAGCAGTGCCCCGAGGAGGTTCGAGCAGTACTTC.

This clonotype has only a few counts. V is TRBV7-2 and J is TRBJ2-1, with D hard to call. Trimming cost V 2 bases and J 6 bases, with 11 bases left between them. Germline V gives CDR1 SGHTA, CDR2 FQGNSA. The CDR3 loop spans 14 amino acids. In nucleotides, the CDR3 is TGTGCCAGCAGCTTATATCCTAGGAGCAATGAGCAGTTCTTC. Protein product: CASSLYPRSNEQFF. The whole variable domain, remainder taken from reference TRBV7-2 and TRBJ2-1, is GAGVSQSPSNKVTEKGKDVELRCDPISGHTALYWYRQSLGQGLEFLIYFQGNSAPDKSGLPSDRFSAERTGGSVSTLTIQRTQQEDSAVYLCASSLYPRSNEQFFGPGTRLTVL.

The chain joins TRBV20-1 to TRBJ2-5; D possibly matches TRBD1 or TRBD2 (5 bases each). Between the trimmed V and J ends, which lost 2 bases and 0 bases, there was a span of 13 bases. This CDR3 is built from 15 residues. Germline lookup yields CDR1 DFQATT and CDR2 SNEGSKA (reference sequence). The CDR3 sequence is CSARLGTAYQETQYF. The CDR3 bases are TGCAGTGCTAGACTCGGGACCGCGTACCAAGAGACCCAGTACTTC.

In nucleotides, the CDR3 is TGTGCCAGCAGCACCAACAGGGTCGGGGGGGGGGAGCTGTTTTTT. Protein: CASSTNRVGGGELFF. The rearrangement joins TRBV7-2 to TRBJ2-2, with a tentative D call TRBD2 (7 bases). V was shortened by 5 bases and J by 8 bases, with 18 bases between the two germline ends. This CDR3 has 15 amino acids. The germline CDR1 and CDR2 sequences are SGHTA and FQGNSA.

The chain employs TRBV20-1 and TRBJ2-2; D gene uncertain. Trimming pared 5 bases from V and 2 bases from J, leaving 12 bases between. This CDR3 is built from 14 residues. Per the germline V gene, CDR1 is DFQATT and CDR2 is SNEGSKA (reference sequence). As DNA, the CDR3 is TGCAGTGCTCTTTCTCAGCGCAACACCGGGGAGCTGTTTTTT. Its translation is CSALSQRNTGELFF.

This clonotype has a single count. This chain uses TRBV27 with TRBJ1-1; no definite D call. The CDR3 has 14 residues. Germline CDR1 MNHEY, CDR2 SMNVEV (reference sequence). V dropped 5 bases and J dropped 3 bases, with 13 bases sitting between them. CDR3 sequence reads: CASSHAGAHTEAFF. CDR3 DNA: TGTGCCAGCAGTCACGCAGGCGCTCACACTGAAGCTTTCTTT.

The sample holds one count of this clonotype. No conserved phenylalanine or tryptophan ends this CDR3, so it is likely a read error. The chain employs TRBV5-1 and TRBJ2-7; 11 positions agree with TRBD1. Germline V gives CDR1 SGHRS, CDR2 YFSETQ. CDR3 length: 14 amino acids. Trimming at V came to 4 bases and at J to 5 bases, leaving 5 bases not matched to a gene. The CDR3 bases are TGCGCCAGCAGCCCCGGACAGGGGGCCCACGAGCAGTACTCC. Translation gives CASSPGQGAHEQYS.

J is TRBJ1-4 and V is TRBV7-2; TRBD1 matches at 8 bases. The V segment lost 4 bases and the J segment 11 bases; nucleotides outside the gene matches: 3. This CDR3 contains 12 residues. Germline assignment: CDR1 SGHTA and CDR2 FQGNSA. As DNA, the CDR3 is TGTGCCAGCAGCTCAACAGGGGGGAAACTGTTTTTT. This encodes CASSSTGGKLFF.

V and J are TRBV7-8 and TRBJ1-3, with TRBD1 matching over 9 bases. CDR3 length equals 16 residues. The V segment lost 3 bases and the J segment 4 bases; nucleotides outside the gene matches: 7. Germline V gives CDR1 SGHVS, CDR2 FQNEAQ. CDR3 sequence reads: CASSLGQGHGGNTIYF. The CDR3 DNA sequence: TGTGCCAGCAGCTTGGGACAGGGACACGGGGGAAACACCATATATTTT.

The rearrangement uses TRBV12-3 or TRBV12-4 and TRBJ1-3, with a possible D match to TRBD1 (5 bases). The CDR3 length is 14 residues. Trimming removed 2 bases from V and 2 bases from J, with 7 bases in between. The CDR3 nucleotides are TGTGCCAGCAGTTTATGGGGGACTGGAAACACCATATATTTT. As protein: CASSLWGTGNTIYF.

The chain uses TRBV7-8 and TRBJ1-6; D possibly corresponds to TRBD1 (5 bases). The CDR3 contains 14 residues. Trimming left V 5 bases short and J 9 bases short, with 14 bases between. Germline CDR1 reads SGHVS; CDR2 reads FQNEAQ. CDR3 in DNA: TGTGCCAGCAGCACCTCCCTGGGGGGTTCACCCCTCCACTTT. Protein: CASSTSLGGSPLHF.

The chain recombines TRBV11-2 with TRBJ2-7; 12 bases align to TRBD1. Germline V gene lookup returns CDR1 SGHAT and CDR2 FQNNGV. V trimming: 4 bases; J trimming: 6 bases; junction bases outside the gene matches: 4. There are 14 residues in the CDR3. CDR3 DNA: TGTGCCAGCAGCTGGGGACAGGGGGCCGGCGAGCAGTACTTC. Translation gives CASSWGQGAGEQYF.

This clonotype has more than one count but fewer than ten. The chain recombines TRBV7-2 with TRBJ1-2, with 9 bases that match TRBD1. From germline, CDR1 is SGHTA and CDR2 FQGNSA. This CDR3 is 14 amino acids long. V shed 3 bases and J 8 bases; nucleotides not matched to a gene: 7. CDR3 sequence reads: CASSLNRGLGGYTF. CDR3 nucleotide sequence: TGTGCCAGCAGCTTGAACAGGGGGCTGGGGGGCTACACCTTC.

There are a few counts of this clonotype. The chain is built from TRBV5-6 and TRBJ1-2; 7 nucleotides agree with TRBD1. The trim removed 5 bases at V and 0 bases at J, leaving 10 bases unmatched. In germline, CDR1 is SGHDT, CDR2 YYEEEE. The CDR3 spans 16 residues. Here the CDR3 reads CASSLLDRPTNYGYTF. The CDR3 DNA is TGTGCCAGCAGTCTTCTGGACAGGCCCACTAACTATGGCTACACCTTC. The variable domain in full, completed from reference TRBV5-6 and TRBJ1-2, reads DAGVTQSPTHLIKTRGQQVTLRCSPKSGHDTVSWYQQALGQGPQFIFQYYEEEERQRGNFPDRFSGHQFPNYSSELNVNALLLGDSALYLCASSLLDRPTNYGYTFGSGTRLTVV.

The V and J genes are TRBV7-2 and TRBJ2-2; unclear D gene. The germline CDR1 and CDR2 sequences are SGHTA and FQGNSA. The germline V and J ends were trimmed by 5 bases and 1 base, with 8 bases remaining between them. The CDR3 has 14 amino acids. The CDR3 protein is CASSIQVNTGELFF. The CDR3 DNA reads TGTGCCAGCAGCATTCAGGTGAACACCGGGGAGCTGTTTTTT.

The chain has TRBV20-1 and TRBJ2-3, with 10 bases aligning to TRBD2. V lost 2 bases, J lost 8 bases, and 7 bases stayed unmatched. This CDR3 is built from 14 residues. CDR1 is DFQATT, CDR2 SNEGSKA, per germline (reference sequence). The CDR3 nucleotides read TGCAGTGCTAGATTCAGCGGGGGGGCCTCTACGCAGTATTTT. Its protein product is CSARFSGGASTQYF.

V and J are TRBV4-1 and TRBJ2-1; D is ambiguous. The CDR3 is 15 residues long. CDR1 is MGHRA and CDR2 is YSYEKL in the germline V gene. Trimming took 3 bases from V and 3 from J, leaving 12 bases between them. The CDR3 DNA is TGCGCCAGCAGCCAGGACCCAGCCTTCTACAATGAGCAGTTCTTC. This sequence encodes CASSQDPAFYNEQFF.

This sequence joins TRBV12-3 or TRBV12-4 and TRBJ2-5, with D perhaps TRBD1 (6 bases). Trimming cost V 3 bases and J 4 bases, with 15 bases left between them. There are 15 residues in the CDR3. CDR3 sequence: CASSFLGGVGETQYF. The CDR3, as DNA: TGTGCCAGCAGTTTTTTAGGGGGAGTAGGAGAGACCCAGTACTTC.

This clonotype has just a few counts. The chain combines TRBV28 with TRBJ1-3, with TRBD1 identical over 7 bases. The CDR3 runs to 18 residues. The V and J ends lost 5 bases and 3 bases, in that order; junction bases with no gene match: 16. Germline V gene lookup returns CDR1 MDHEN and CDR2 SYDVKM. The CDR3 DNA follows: TGTGCCAGCAGTCCCCTGGCACCTCTCCGGGACAGTGGAAACACCATATATTTT. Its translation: CASSPLAPLRDSGNTIYF.

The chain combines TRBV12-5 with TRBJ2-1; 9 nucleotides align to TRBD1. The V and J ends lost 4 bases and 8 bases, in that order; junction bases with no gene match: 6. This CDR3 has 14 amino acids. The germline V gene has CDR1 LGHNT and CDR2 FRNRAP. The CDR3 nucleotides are TGTGCTAGTGGTTCGGGACAGGGCTTTGATGAGCAGTTCTTC. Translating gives CASGSGQGFDEQFF.

CDR3 loop: CSATLAGGDSPLHF. CDR3 in DNA: TGCAGTGCTACCCTGGCAGGGGGAGATTCACCCCTCCACTTT. The chain is built from TRBV20-1 and TRBJ1-6; 7 nucleotides match TRBD1. The CDR3 loop spans 14 amino acids. CDR1 is DFQATT, CDR2 SNEGSKA, per germline (reference sequence). V lost 4 bases to trimming and J lost 8 bases; unmatched junction nucleotides: 8.

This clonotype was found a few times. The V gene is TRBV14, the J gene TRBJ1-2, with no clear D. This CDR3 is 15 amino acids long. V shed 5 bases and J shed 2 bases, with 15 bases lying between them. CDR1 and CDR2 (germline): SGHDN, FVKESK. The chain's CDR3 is CASSYIGEENYGYTF. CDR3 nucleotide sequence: TGTGCCAGCAGCTATATTGGCGAGGAGAACTATGGCTACACCTTC.